Here is one T cell receptor beta chain with its context. The antigen is unknown. The entry originates in a study of radiation and T cells in renal cell carcinoma. Trimming removed 5 bases at V and 10 bases at J, with 15 bases between. The CDR3 length is 14 residues. Germline V gene data show CDR1 as SEHNR and CDR2 as FQNEAQ (reference sequence). Generated by immunoSEQ multiplex PCR, the TCRdb table keeps only in-frame clones and is missing some. The sample includes around 170,000 clones, about 85% seen only once; the top ten take around 11%. Time point indicated: blood 4 weeks post-SBRT, at nephrectomy. The sample's treatment: 15 Gy SBRT to primary tumor, nephrectomy 4 weeks later. Whole-study findings and limits: Top tumor clonotypes rose in blood 2 weeks post-radiation, then contracted.

The TCR comes from a woman in her fifties or sixties with renal cell carcinoma. The specimen comprised blood, sampled from a patient whose treatment included radiotherapy and nephrectomy. V gene TRBV7-9 combines with J gene TRBJ1-6; D may be TRBD1 (6 bases). CDR3 loop: CASSIDPTGSPLHF. CDR3 DNA: TGTGCCAGCAGCATTGACCCCACAGGGTCACCCCTCCACTTT.